This entry describes one T cell receptor beta chain. The CDR3 sequence is 16 residues long. Per the germline V gene, CDR1 is SGHVS and CDR2 is FQNEAQ. J was trimmed by 4 bases and V by 5 bases; bases with no gene match: 10. The assay was immunoSEQ multiplex PCR, and TCRdb's table has in-frame clones only and misses some. This sample has approximately 41,000 clones; roughly 93% occur once, and the top ten carry about 1.5%. This sample is part of a study of T cell changes during pregnancy in multiple sclerosis. Sequences were obtained from PBMCs (not recorded whether the cells were cultured). V usage is TRBV7-8 and J usage is TRBJ2-7, with 11 bases matching TRBD2. The TCR originated in a female donor with multiple sclerosis, enrolled in a pregnancy study. CDR3 residues: CASSPTSGTTRYEQYF. In nucleotides, the CDR3 is TGTGCCAGCAGCCCGACTAGCGGGACGACAAGATACGAGCAGTACTTC.